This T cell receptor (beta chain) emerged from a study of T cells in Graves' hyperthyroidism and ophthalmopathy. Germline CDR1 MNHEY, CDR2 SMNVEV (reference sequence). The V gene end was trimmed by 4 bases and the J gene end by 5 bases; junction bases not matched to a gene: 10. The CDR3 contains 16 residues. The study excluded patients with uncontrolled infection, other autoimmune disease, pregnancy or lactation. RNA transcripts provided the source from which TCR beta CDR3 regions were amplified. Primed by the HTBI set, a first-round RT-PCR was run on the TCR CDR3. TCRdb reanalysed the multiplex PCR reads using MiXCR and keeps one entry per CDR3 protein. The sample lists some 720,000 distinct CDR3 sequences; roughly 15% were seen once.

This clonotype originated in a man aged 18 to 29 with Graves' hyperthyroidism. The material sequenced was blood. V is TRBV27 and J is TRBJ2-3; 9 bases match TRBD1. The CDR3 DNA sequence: TGTGCCAGCAGTTCAGCCGGGACAGGGAGGGTAGATACGCAGTATTTT. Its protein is CASSSAGTGRVDTQYF.